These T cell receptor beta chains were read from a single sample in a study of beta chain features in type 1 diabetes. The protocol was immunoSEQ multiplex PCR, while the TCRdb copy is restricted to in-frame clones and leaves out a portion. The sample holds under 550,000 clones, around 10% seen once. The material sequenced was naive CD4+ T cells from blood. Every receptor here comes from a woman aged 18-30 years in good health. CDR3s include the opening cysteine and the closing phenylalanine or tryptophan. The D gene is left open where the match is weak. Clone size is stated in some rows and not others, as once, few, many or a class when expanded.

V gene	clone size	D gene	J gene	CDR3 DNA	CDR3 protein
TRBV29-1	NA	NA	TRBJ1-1	TGCAGCGTCAGACTATTGGGGGGAAACACTGAAGCTTTCTTT	CSVRLLGGNTEAFF
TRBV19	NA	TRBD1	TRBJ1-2	TGTGCCAGTACCCACACGACAGGGCCCTATGGCTACACCTTC	CASTHTTGPYGYTF
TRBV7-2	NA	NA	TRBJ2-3	TGTGCCAGCAGCGCCAATTCCGTAGATACGCAGTATTTT	CASSANSVDTQYF
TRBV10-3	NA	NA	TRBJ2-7	TGTGCCATCCAACCGGGACCAACAAATTCCTACGAGCAGTACTTC	CAIQPGPTNSYEQYF
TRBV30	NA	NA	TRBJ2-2	TGTGCCTGGAGGACTGAGGTACCCTCCGGGGAGCTGTTTTTT	CAWRTEVPSGELFF
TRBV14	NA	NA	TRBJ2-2	TGTGCCAGCAGCCAAGATCTGACGAACACCGGGGAGCTGTTTTTT	CASSQDLTNTGELFF
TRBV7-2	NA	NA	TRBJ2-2	TGTGCCAGCAGCTTAGGGGGTAGCACCGGGGAGCTGTTTTTT	CASSLGGSTGELFF
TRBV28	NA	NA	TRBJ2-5	TGTGCCAGCAGTTTAGCCTACAAAGAGACCCAGTACTTC	CASSLAYKETQYF
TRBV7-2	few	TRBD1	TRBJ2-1	TGTGCCAGCAGCAGGGACAGCTACAATGAGCAGTTCTTC	CASSRDSYNEQFF
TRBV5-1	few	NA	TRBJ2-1	TGCGCCAGCAGCTTGAGCCATCTCAATGAGCAGTTCTTC	CASSLSHLNEQFF
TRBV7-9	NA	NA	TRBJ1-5	TGTGCCAGCAGCTCGAGGGGTGATCAGCCCCAGCATTTT	CASSSRGDQPQHF
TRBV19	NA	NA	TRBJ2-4	TGTGCCAGTAGTACCACCCAGGGTTTGACGGGGTACTTC	CASSTTQGLTGYF
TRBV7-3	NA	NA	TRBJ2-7	TGTGCCAGCAGCTTAATGGGCGGGCCCGAGCAGTACTTC	CASSLMGGPEQYF
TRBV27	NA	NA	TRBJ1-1	TGTGCCAGCAGCCCTGTGTATGAGACTGAAGCTTTCTTT	CASSPVYETEAFF
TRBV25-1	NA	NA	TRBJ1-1	TGTGCCAGCACCGGGAACACTGAAGCTTTCTTT	CASTGNTEAFF
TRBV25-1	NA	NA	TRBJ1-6	TGTGCCAGCAATGGACAGTATAATTCACCCCTCCACTTT	CASNGQYNSPLHF
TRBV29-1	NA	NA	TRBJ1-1	TGCAGCGTCGAAACAGTCATGAACACTGAAGCTTTCTTT	CSVETVMNTEAFF
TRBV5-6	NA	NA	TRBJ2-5	TGTGCCAGCAGCTTACCCCGGGGGACCCAGTACTTC	CASSLPRGTQYF
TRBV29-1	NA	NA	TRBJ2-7	TGCAGCGTTGCGGAGGGTTTCTACGAGCAGTACTTC	CSVAEGFYEQYF
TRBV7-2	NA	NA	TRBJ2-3	TGTGCCAGCAGCTCCGGACAGACTGCAGATACGCAGTATTTT	CASSSGQTADTQYF
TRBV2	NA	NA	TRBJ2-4	TGTGCCAGCAGTGTTTTGGCGCTAGCCAAAAACATTCAGTACTTC	CASSVLALAKNIQYF
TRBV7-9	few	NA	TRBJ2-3	TGTGCCAGCAGCCCGAGGATGGATACGCAGTATTTT	CASSPRMDTQYF
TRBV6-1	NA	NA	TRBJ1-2	TGTGCCAGCAGCGAGAGGGAGAACTATGGCTACACCTTC	CASSERENYGYTF
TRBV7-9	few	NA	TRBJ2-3	TGTGCCAGCAGCTTAGTGGTGGCTAGCCCACAAAAAAATACGCAGTATTTT	CASSLVVASPQKNTQYF
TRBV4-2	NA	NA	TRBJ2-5	TGTGCCAGCAGCCAAGGAACAGAACAAGAGACCCAGTACTTC	CASSQGTEQETQYF
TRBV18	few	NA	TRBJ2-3	TGTGCCAGCTCACCACTGGGGGGACAGAGCACAGATACGCAGTATTTT	CASSPLGGQSTDTQYF
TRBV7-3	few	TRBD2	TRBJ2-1	TGTGCCAGCAGCTTAAACCCTCTAGCGGGAGGGTACAATGAGCAGTTCTTC	CASSLNPLAGGYNEQFF
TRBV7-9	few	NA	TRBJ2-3	TGTGCCAGCAGTCCCAGGGGAGGCACAGATACGCAGTATTTT	CASSPRGGTDTQYF
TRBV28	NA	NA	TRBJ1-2	TGTGCCAGCAGAGGGGGGCGCGGCTACACCTTC	CASRGGRGYTF
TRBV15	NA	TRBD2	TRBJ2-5	TGTGCCACCAGCAGAGAAGCGGGAGTAAGAGAGACCCAGTACTTC	CATSREAGVRETQYF
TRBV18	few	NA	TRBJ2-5	TGTGCCAGCTCACCAGCAGGACAAGAGACCCAGTACTTC	CASSPAGQETQYF
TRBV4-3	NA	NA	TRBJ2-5	TGCGCCAGCAGCCAAGAAGCTAGTAGGGAGACCCAGTACTTC	CASSQEASRETQYF
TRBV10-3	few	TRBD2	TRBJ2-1	TGTGCCATCGACGGGAGGGCCATTGAGCAGTTCTTC	CAIDGRAIEQFF
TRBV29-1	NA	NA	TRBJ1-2	TGCAGCGTTGTGCGGAACCCAGGCTACACCTTC	CSVVRNPGYTF
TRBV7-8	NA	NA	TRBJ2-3	TGTGCCAGCAGCTTAGCAGATACGCAGTATTTT	CASSLADTQYF
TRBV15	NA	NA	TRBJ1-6	TGTGCCACCAGCATGAGGAAACCTCCCCTCCACTTT	CATSMRKPPLHF
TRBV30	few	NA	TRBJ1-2	TGTGCCTGGAGTGTACGGTCTTCTCATGGCTACACCTTC	CAWSVRSSHGYTF
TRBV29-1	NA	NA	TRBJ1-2	TGCAGCGCCTCTTCCCGGGGACTTCACTATGGCTACACCTTC	CSASSRGLHYGYTF
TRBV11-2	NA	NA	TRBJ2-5	TGTGCCAGCAGCTTAGCCCAGGGCCGGGAGACCCAGTACTTC	CASSLAQGRETQYF
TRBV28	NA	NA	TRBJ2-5	TGTTCCAGCAGTCCCCCCGGACATCTTCAGACCCAGTACTTC	CSSSPPGHLQTQYF
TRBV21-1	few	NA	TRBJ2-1	TGTGCGATGGGGGCGGGCGACAATGAGCAGTTCTTC	CAMGAGDNEQFF
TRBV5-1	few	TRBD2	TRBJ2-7	TGCGCCAGCAGCTTGGCCGCGGGAGTATACGAGCAGTACTTC	CASSLAAGVYEQYF
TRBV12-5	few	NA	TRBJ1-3	TGTGCTAGTGGTTTAAGCCCCTCTGGAAACACCATATATTTT	CASGLSPSGNTIYF
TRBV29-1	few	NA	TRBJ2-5	TGCAGCGTTGGTTGGCAGCAAGAGACCCAGTACTTC	CSVGWQQETQYF
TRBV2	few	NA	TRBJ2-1	TGTGCCAGCAGTGAAGGCAGGGACAATGAGCAGTTCTTC	CASSEGRDNEQFF